One T cell receptor beta chain is described in this entry. Antigen specificity is unknown. Profiled with immunoSEQ multiplex PCR; TCRdb holds only in-frame clones, not every one. The sample has 15,000 or so clones; roughly four fifths are singletons. These data come from a study of CD4+ T cells in melanoma. Findings and caveats of the study: CD8+ T cell, macrophage and B cell function reportedly correlated with neoantigen-specific CD4+ T cells. In melanoma, neoantigen-specific CD4+ T cells reportedly differed in differentiation state.

The sequence came from a human donor with melanoma. The sample was cells from a culture (not recorded whether cultured in vitro).

DNA of the CDR3: TGTGCCAGCAGTTTCCGGGGAGTTAGTTCGTCAAGCTATGGCTACACCTTC. It is translated as CASSFRGVSSSSYGYTF. The chain couples TRBV27 to TRBJ1-2, with unresolved D. Germline CDR1 MNHEY, CDR2 SMNVEV (reference sequence). The CDR3 sequence is 17 residues long. V was clipped by 3 bases and J by 4 bases, with 21 bases between them.